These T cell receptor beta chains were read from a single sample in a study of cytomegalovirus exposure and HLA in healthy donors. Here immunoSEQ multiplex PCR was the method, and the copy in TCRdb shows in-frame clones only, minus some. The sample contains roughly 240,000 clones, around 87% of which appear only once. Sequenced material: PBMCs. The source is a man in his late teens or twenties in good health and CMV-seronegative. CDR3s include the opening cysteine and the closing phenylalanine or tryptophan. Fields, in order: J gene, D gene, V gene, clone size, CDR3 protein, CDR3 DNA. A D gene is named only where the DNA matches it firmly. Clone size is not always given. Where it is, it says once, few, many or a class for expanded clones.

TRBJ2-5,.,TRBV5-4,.,CASSLAGAGLETQYF,TGTGCCAGCAGCTTGGCCGGAGCGGGTTTAGAGACCCAGTACTTC
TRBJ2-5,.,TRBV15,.,CATSRVTGSTQYF,TGTGCCACCAGCAGAGTAACAGGGTCAACCCAGTACTTC
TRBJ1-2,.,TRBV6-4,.,CASSDSGQGYGYTF,TGTGCCAGCAGTGACTCAGGGCAGGGCTATGGCTACACCTTC
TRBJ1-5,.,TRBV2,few,CASTEELGHQPQHF,TGTGCCAGCACTGAGGAACTAGGCCATCAGCCCCAGCATTTT
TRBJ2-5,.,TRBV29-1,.,CSVKDTRQETQYF,TGCAGCGTCAAGGACACCAGACAAGAGACCCAGTACTTC
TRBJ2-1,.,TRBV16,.,CASSQTRFNEQFF,TGTGCCAGCAGCCAAACTAGATTCAATGAGCAGTTCTTC
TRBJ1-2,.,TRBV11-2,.,CASSPDSNYGYTF,TGTGCCAGCAGCCCCGACAGCAACTATGGCTACACCTTC
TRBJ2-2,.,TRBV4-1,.,CASSQVVSSTGELFF,TGCGCCAGCAGCCAAGTTGTGAGCTCGACCGGGGAGCTGTTTTTT
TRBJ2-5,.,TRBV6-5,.,CASSYFRRRETQYF,TGTGCCAGCAGTTACTTTAGGCGGCGAGAGACCCAGTACTTC
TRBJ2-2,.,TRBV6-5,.,CASSPHYNTGELFF,TGTGCCAGCAGCCCCCACTATAACACCGGGGAGCTGTTTTTT
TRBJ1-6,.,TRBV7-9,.,CASSPANSSPLHF,TGTGCCAGCAGCCCCGCTAACAGTTCACCCCTCCACTTT
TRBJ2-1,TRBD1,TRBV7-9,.,CASSLVGDRIYNEQFF,TGTGCCAGCAGCTTAGTGGGGGACAGGATCTACAATGAGCAGTTCTTC
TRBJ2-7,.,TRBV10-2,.,CASSEHGQGNEQYF,TGCGCCAGCAGTGAGCATGGGCAGGGGAACGAGCAGTACTTC
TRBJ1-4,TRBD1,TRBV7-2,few,CASSLRSTGDEKLFF,TGTGCCAGCAGCTTACGCTCGACAGGGGATGAAAAACTGTTTTTT
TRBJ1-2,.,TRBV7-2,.,CASKPHSGSGGYTF,TGTGCCAGCAAGCCCCACTCGGGTTCCGGTGGCTACACCTTC
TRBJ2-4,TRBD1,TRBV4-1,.,CASSQDIGDRDIQYF,TGCGCCAGCAGCCAAGATATCGGGGACAGGGACATTCAGTACTTC
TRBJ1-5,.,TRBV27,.,CASNPSGRQGNQPQHF,TGTGCCAGCAACCCATCAGGCCGACAGGGCAATCAGCCCCAGCATTTT
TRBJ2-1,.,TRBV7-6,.,CASRGPGMNEQFF,TGTGCCAGCAGGGGTCCAGGGATGAATGAGCAGTTCTTC
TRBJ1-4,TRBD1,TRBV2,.,CASMMTGKNEKLFF,TGTGCCAGCATGATGACAGGGAAGAATGAAAAACTGTTTTTT
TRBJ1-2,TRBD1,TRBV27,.,CASSFSTGELDYGYTF,TGTGCCAGCAGTTTCTCTACAGGGGAGTTGGACTATGGCTACACCTTC
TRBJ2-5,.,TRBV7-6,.,CASSLGGIGETQYF,TGTGCCAGCAGCTTAGGCGGGATTGGAGAGACCCAGTACTTC
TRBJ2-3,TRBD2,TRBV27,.,CASSPRGLAGMDTQYF,TGTGCCAGCAGTCCCCGGGGACTAGCGGGAATGGATACGCAGTATTTT
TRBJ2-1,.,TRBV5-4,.,CASSLVGGAHEQFF,TGTGCCAGCAGCTTGGTTGGAGGGGCGCATGAGCAGTTCTTC
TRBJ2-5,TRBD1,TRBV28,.,CASGLQGDVTQYF,TGTGCCAGCGGGCTGCAGGGGGATGTGACCCAGTACTTC
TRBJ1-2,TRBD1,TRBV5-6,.,CASSWYRGGSGIRNGYTF,TGTGCCAGCAGCTGGTACAGGGGCGGTTCGGGAATCCGAAATGGCTACACCTTC
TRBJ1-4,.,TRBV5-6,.,CASSSGTGEKLFF,TGTGCCAGCAGCTCGGGGACTGGCGAAAAACTGTTTTTT
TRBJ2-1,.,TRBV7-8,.,CASSLIGGGMFF,TGTGCCAGCAGCCTCATCGGGGGAGGAATGTTCTTC
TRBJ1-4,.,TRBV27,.,CASSQTRPGRGKLFF,TGTGCCAGCAGCCAGACGCGGCCCGGTCGGGGAAAACTGTTTTTT
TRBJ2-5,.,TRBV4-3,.,CASSRGETQYF,TGCGCCAGCAGCCGCGGAGAGACCCAGTACTTC
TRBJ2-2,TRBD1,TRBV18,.,CASSPQGQTGGELFF,TGTGCCAGCTCACCACAGGGACAGACTGGCGGGGAGCTGTTTTTT
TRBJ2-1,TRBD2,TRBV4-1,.,CASSPGASGTNEQFF,TGCGCCAGCAGCCCGGGGGCTAGCGGGACCAATGAGCAGTTCTTC
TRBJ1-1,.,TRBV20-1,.,CSAVVGPVAFF,TGCAGTGCCGTCGTGGGGCCGGTAGCTTTCTTT
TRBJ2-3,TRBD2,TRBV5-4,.,CASSLGTSGSTDTQYF,TGTGCCAGCAGCCTGGGGACTAGCGGGAGCACAGATACGCAGTATTTT
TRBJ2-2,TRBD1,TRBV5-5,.,CASSPWGQGIGELFF,TGTGCCAGCAGCCCGTGGGGACAGGGGATCGGGGAGCTGTTTTTT
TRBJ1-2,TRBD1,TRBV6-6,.,CASSTGVAEGYTF,TGTGCCAGCAGCACAGGGGTCGCGGAGGGCTACACCTTC
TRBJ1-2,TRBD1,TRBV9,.,CASSKGQEVYGYTF,TGTGCCAGCAGCAAGGGACAGGAAGTATATGGCTACACCTTC
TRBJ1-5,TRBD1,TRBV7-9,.,CASSSGGAGNQPQHF,TGTGCCAGCAGTTCAGGGGGCGCGGGCAATCAGCCCCAGCATTTT
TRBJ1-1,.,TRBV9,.,CASSVALNTEAFF,TGTGCCAGCAGCGTAGCTCTCAACACTGAAGCTTTCTTT
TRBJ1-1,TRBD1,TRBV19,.,CASSIWTGNTEAFF,TGTGCCAGTAGTATTTGGACAGGGAACACTGAAGCTTTCTTT
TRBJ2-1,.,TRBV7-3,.,CASSPLSLGSEQFF,TGTGCCAGCAGCCCTCTTAGCCTTGGGAGTGAGCAGTTCTTC
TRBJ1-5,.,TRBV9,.,CASSVRGNQPQHF,TGTGCCAGCAGCGTAAGGGGTAATCAGCCCCAGCATTTT
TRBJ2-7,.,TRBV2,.,CASSEEVSRRQYF,TGTGCCAGCAGTGAAGAAGTATCGCGGCGGCAGTACTTC
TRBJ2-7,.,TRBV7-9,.,CASSLRDNHPEQYF,TGTGCCAGCAGCTTACGGGACAACCATCCCGAGCAGTACTTC
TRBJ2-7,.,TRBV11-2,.,CASSLSPQDEQYF,TGTGCCAGCAGCTTATCACCCCAGGACGAGCAGTACTTC
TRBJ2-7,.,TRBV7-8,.,CASSPPAAYEQYF,TGTGCCAGCAGCCCCCCCGCGGCCTACGAGCAGTACTTC
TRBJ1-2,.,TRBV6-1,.,CASSEGGNGGYTF,TGTGCCAGCAGTGAAGGAGGGAATGGGGGCTACACCTTC
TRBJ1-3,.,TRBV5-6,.,CASSSGRNTIYF,TGTGCCAGCAGCTCAGGAAGAAACACCATATATTTT
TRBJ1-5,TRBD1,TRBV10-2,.,CASSLQGKQPQHF,TGCGCCAGCAGCCTACAGGGGAAACAGCCCCAGCATTTT
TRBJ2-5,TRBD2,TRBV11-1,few,CASSCGLAGGLYQETQYF,TGTGCCAGCAGCTGCGGACTAGCGGGGGGACTCTACCAAGAGACCCAGTACTTC
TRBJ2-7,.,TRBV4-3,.,CASSLDRHYEQYF,TGCGCCAGCAGCCTGGACAGACACTACGAGCAGTACTTC
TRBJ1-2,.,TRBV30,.,CAQRGYRDGYTF,TGTGCCCAACGAGGGTACAGGGATGGCTACACCTTC
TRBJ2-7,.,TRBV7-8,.,CASSSSGNSYEQYF,TGTGCCAGCAGCTCCTCAGGAAACTCCTACGAGCAGTACTTC